This entry is about one T cell receptor beta chain. This clonotype was counted a single time. The antigen this receptor binds is unknown. No per-base quality is available; no much larger clone lies one base away. A single read makes a weak case. TCRdb records Illumina HiSeq 1500 as the sequencer. The public reads were reprocessed in TCRdb via fastp at Q25 and MiXCR, keeping in-frame beta chains. CDR3 protein duplicates are merged, each entry listing the most common genes and DNA. The sample yields just under 500,000 distinct CDR3 sequences; 30% to 40% were counted once. 17% of the sample lies in the top ten. The data originate from a study of T cell repertoires in cytomegalovirus infection (dated by TCRdb to between 2018 and 2021). About the study as a whole: Recently identified HLA-C-restricted CMV epitopes, whose presentation resists viral immunomodulation, were targeted by peptide stimulations together with well-studied HLA-B-restricted epitopes. Donor HLA type was relevant to the analysis, because carriage of CMV infection together with the matching HLA type was indicated by public TCR beta signatures. The full study reports these points: In the ex vivo response, HLA-C-restricted CMV-specific TCR beta clonotypes were dominant, and in two of eight donors the single most frequent clonotype came from this HLA-C-restricted group. Carriers of CMV infection plus the relevant HLA type were discriminated by the cumulative frequency of public TCR beta family members in the study cohort and in an independent approximately 360-donor cohort.

The treatment or condition label, read with the paper, signifies: in vitro stimulation with specific CMV peptide epitopes to enrich CMV-specific T cells. The V and J ends are trimmed by 5 bases and 4 bases, leaving 13 bases between them. From the cysteine through the phenylalanine, the CDR3 covers 14 amino acids. CDR3 DNA only is kept here, 42 bases in frame from base 1. Reading the germline V gene (reference sequence) gives CDR1 SEHNR and CDR2 FQNEAQ. This receptor chain uses TRBV7-9 and TRBJ2-3; there is no confident call for the D gene. The clonotype was recovered from a human donor in good health (CMV status not recorded). Some clones in this sample may be carry-over from other donors' samples. Sequencing used cultured PBMCs, obtained from culture after CMV antigen stimulation. The CDR3 protein sequence reads: CASSLNGRADTQYF. The bases read TGTGCCAGCAGCCTCAACGGACGCGCAGATACGCAGTATTTT. The variable domain in full, with residues beyond the CDR3 obtained from the reference TRBV7-9 and TRBJ2-3 genes, is DTGVSQNPRHKITKRGQNVTFRCDPISEHNRLYWYRQTLGQGPEFLTYFQNEAQLEKSRLLSDRFSAERPKGSFSTLEIQRTEQGDSAMYLCASSLNGRADTQYFGPGTRLTVL.